This T cell receptor (beta chain) was sequenced in a study of shared T cell receptors in the human thymus. Sequenced by immunoSEQ multiplex PCR; TCRdb stores in-frame clones only, minus some. This sample has 500,000 to 750,000 clones, with 70% to 90% found just once. Germline V CDR1 and CDR2: LNHDA, SQIVND (reference sequence). The trim removed 8 bases at V and 0 bases at J, leaving 1 base unmatched. The CDR3 has 13 residues. These data were also reused for a study on human thymus T cells. That study reports: It was from resections taken during corrective heart surgery that the thymus tissue came. Across thymic and blood repertoires, the usage of V and J genes appeared to be biased.

J is TRBJ1-1 and V is TRBV19; 9 bases are a match to TRBD1. What was sequenced was thymocytes. The origin of this receptor is a boy under three years old with a congenital heart defect. The CDR3 loop is CASRDRVNTEAFF. CDR3 in DNA: TGTGCCAGTCGGGACAGGGTGAACACTGAAGCTTTCTTT.